What follows are 24 T cell receptor beta chains derived from one specimen sequenced in a study of CD4 T cells in relation to SARS-CoV-2 and coronaviruses. These receptors' targets are unknown. Libraries were prepared by immunoSEQ multiplex PCR; TCRdb keeps only in-frame clonotypes and omits some of them. The sample carries 15,000 to 20,000 clones, 70% to 80% recorded once. The unexposed donors gave CD4+ T cells in 2011-2018, prior to COVID-19. After approximately 10 days of culture, CD4+ T cells were isolated. The sequencing sample was made of CD4+ T cells from PBMCs, cultured in vitro. The receptor set was obtained from a human donor in good health.

This clone was detected only a few times. The chain carries TRBV7-9 and TRBJ1-4; D is perhaps TRBD1 (5 bases). This CDR3 is 19 amino acids long. Germline values: CDR1 SEHNR, CDR2 FQNEAQ (reference sequence). Trimming took 5 bases from V and 0 from J, leaving 22 bases between them. The CDR3 here is CASSPRAGGLISTNEKLFF. The CDR3 DNA follows: TGTGCCAGCAGCCCCCGGGCTGGGGGACTAATTTCAACTAATGAAAAACTGTTTTTT.

J is TRBJ2-3 and V is TRBV3-1 (or the pseudogene TRBV3-2); 8 bases are a match to TRBD2. Germline V gene lookup returns CDR1 LGHDT and CDR2 YNNKEL (reference sequence). The CDR3 extends over 15 amino acids. V gave up 1 base and J gave up 7 bases; unmatched junction bases: 7. CDR3 in DNA: TGTGCCAGCAGCCAAGTGTCGGGGGGGCCGTATACGCAGTATTTT. Amino acid sequence: CASSQVSGGPYTQYF.

The CDR3 nucleotides are TGTGCCAGCAGCTTAGGCGGGGAGGGACTCTACGAGCAGTACTTC. Amino acid sequence: CASSLGGEGLYEQYF. The gene calls are TRBV7-2 and TRBJ2-7; 7 bases are a match to TRBD2. CDR1 and CDR2 (germline): SGHTA, FQGNSA. The CDR3 length is 15 residues. With V trimmed by 1 base and J by 3 bases, 6 bases remained unmatched.

The table lists this clone with a few counts. The V gene is TRBV5-6, the J gene TRBJ2-2; D is perhaps TRBD2 (7 bases). The CDR3 runs 14 residues. The V end was cut by 6 bases, the J end by 7 bases, with 16 bases between. The germline CDR1 and CDR2 sequences are SGHDT and YYEEEE. The CDR3 spells CASNRGATFGELFF. In DNA, the CDR3 is TGTGCCAGCAATCGGGGGGCAACGTTCGGGGAGCTGTTTTTT.

The CDR3 sequence: CASNTGQGIGEQFF. The CDR3 DNA sequence: TGTGCCAGTAACACGGGACAGGGGATTGGTGAGCAGTTCTTC. This rearrangement joins TRBV19 to TRBJ2-1, with 10 bases matching TRBD1. The junction had 9 bases not matched to a gene; V was cut back by 7 bases and J by 9 bases. Germline CDR1 and CDR2: LNHDA and SQIVND (reference sequence). The CDR3 is 14 residues long.

J is TRBJ2-7 and V is TRBV11-2; possibly TRBD2 for D (6 bases). The CDR3 covers 14 residues. Germline CDR1 is SGHAT and CDR2 is FQNNGV. With 6 bases removed from V and 5 bases from J, the gap between germline ends came to 17 bases. The CDR3 region has the DNA TGTGCCAGCAGACCGGTCCGGCGGGGCAACGAGCAGTACTTC. Amino acid sequence: CASRPVRRGNEQYF.

The V and J genes are TRBV6-6 and TRBJ2-6; no firm D call. The CDR3 is 13 amino acids. Germline CDR1 reads MNHNY; CDR2 reads SVGAGI (reference sequence). The V end was cut by 7 bases, the J end by 4 bases, with 8 bases between. The CDR3 loop is CASTPQGANVLTF. The CDR3 nucleotides are TGTGCCAGCACTCCCCAGGGGGCCAACGTCCTGACTTTC.

In DNA, the CDR3 is TGTGCCAGCAGCGTAGGGAGTGGGCAAGAGACCCAGTACTTC. Its translation is CASSVGSGQETQYF. The V gene is TRBV9, the J gene TRBJ2-5; no clear D gene. Trimming took off 0 bases at V and 2 bases at J, with 8 bases between the two ends. This CDR3 has 14 residues. Germline V lookup: CDR1 SGDLS, CDR2 YYNGEE.

V gene TRBV9 combines with J gene TRBJ2-7, with 7 nucleotides matching TRBD2. The CDR3 contains 14 residues. CDR1 is SGDLS and CDR2 is YYNGEE in the germline V gene. J was trimmed by 4 bases and V by 4 bases; bases with no gene match: 8. The CDR3 sequence is CASSPRTSWYEQYF. For the CDR3, the DNA is TGTGCCAGCAGCCCCCGGACTAGTTGGTACGAGCAGTACTTC.

The V gene is TRBV7-2, the J gene TRBJ2-3; 8 positions match TRBD1. Germline CDR1 is SGHTA and CDR2 is FQGNSA. The V and J ends lost 9 bases and 2 bases, in that order; junction bases with no gene match: 4. This CDR3 spans 13 amino acids. The CDR3 protein is CASDRGLTDTQYF. The CDR3 DNA is TGTGCCAGTGACAGGGGCCTCACAGATACGCAGTATTTT.

The chain recombines TRBV2 with TRBJ2-5, with D perhaps matching TRBD1 or TRBD2 (7 bases each). This CDR3 region has 12 residues. Trimming stripped 8 bases from V and 5 bases from J, with 12 bases between. Germline lookup yields CDR1 SNHLY and CDR2 FYNNEI. The chain's CDR3 is CASVQGGETQYF. The DNA of the CDR3 is TGTGCCAGCGTCCAGGGGGGGGAGACCCAGTACTTC.

The sample holds one count of this clone. This chain links TRBV2 with TRBJ1-5; possible D gene TRBD1, 5 bases. From germline, CDR1 is SNHLY and CDR2 FYNNEI. The V gene lost 6 bases and the J gene lost 7 bases, with 16 bases spanning the gap. The CDR3 totals 14 residues. CDR3 residues: CASRIGGSSQPQHF. CDR3 coding DNA: TGTGCCAGCAGGATCGGGGGTTCTAGCCAGCCCCAGCATTTT.

The chain combines TRBV4-1 with TRBJ2-4; a weak D match, TRBD2 (5 bases). V dropped 1 base and J dropped 0 bases, with 10 bases sitting between them. The CDR3 is 16 residues long. Germline CDR1 is MGHRA and CDR2 is YSYEKL. The CDR3 region is CASSQGTPLAKNIQYF. The CDR3 DNA is TGCGCCAGCAGCCAAGGGACTCCTCTAGCCAAAAACATTCAGTACTTC.

The CDR3 is CAWSTGPTYGYTF. The DNA for the CDR3 is TGTGCCTGGAGTACAGGGCCCACCTATGGCTACACCTTC. The V call is TRBV30, the J call TRBJ1-2, with a tentative D call TRBD1 (6 bases). CDR1 is GTSNPN, CDR2 SVGIG, per germline (reference sequence). Deletions cut 2 bases from V and 4 bases from J, with 11 bases between. The CDR3 has 13 amino acids. Complete variable domain (other parts from reference TRBV30 and TRBJ1-2): SQTIHQWPATLVQPVGSPLSLECTVEGTSNPNLYWYRQAAGRGLQLLFYSVGIGQISSEVPQNLSASRPQDRQFILSSKKLLLSDSGFYLCAWSTGPTYGYTFGSGTRLTVV.

The chain joins TRBV6-5 to TRBJ2-5, with TRBD1 as a possible D gene (5 bases). V was shortened by 6 bases and J by 0 bases, with 11 bases between the two germline ends. In germline, CDR1 is MNHEY, CDR2 SVGAGI. This CDR3 has 14 amino acids. The CDR3 loop is CASRQGWYQETQYF. For the CDR3, the DNA is TGTGCCAGCAGGCAGGGTTGGTACCAAGAGACCCAGTACTTC.

V gene TRBV19 combines with J gene TRBJ2-4; D is possibly TRBD1 (6 bases). This CDR3 comprises 14 residues. V was cut by 4 bases and J by 3 bases, with 10 bases left in between. Germline V CDR1 and CDR2: LNHDA, SQIVND (reference sequence). This chain's CDR3 is CASSSPGHKNIQYF. The CDR3 region has the DNA TGTGCCAGTAGTAGCCCGGGACACAAAAACATTCAGTACTTC.

The chain is built from TRBV5-4 and TRBJ1-1; 8 bases are shared with TRBD1. The length of the CDR3 is 16 residues. V lost 6 bases and J lost 1; bases outside the gene matches: 11. Germline CDR1 and CDR2: SGHNT and YYREEE (reference sequence). The CDR3 here is CASNKGDRTRNTEAFF. CDR3 nucleotides: TGTGCCAGCAACAAAGGGGACAGGACGCGGAACACTGAAGCTTTCTTT.

This chain joins TRBV5-1 and TRBJ2-6; 9 bases are a match to TRBD1. V dropped 4 bases and J dropped 2; count of bases not matched to a gene: 7. CDR3 length: 17 residues. The germline V gene has CDR1 SGHRS and CDR2 YFSETQ. The CDR3 is CASSPGDRAAGANVLTF. The DNA for the CDR3 is TGCGCCAGCAGCCCGGGGGACAGGGCTGCTGGGGCCAACGTCCTGACTTTC.

The CDR3 DNA reads TGTGCCAGCAGCCAGGCTGGGGGGAAGGAGTGGACCCAGTACTTC. Residues: CASSQAGGKEWTQYF. The chain has TRBV4-2 and TRBJ2-5, with TRBD2 as a possible D gene (6 bases). Trimming removed 3 bases at V and 7 bases at J, with 18 bases between. The length of the CDR3 is 15 residues. Per the germline V gene, CDR1 is LGHNA and CDR2 is YNFKEQ.

This clone has only a few counts. V is TRBV3-1 (or the pseudogene TRBV3-2) and J is TRBJ2-1; 11 bases are a match to TRBD2. CDR3 length equals 16 residues. The ends lost 0 bases at V and 9 bases at J; junction bases unmatched: 7. Germline V gene sequence: CDR1 LGHDT, CDR2 YNNKEL (reference sequence). The CDR3 here is CASSQDLGLAGGEQFF. Written as DNA, the CDR3 is TGTGCCAGCAGCCAAGATCTCGGACTAGCGGGTGGTGAGCAGTTCTTC.

The gene calls are TRBV5-1 and TRBJ1-4, with 10 positions matching TRBD1. This CDR3 is built from 18 residues. CDR1 and CDR2 (germline): SGHRS, YFSETQ. The trim removed 2 bases at V and 0 bases at J, leaving 7 bases unmatched. The CDR3 nucleotides read TGCGCCAGCAGCTTCCGGGACAGGGGACAAACAACTAATGAAAAACTGTTTTTT. Translation gives CASSFRDRGQTTNEKLFF.

The chain recombines TRBV11-1 with TRBJ2-3; D may be TRBD1 or TRBD2 (5 bases each). Trimming took off 8 bases at V and 6 bases at J, with 21 bases between the two ends. Germline-derived CDR1 and CDR2 are SGHAT and FQDESV (reference sequence). There are 15 residues in the CDR3. The CDR3, as DNA: TGTGCCAGCGGATATAGCAGGGCGGTAGCGGATACGCAGTATTTT. This codes for CASGYSRAVADTQYF.

A few counts support this clone. The chain recombines TRBV5-5 with TRBJ1-1; 8 nucleotides align to TRBD1. This CDR3 is built from 14 residues. Germline trimming cut 3 bases from V and 1 base from J; bases unmatched to any gene: 2. Germline lookup yields CDR1 SGHKS and CDR2 YYEKEE (reference sequence). This CDR3 is CASSWTGQNTEAFF. CDR3 in DNA: TGTGCCAGCAGCTGGACAGGGCAGAACACTGAAGCTTTCTTT. Combining the CDR3 with reference TRBV5-5 and TRBJ1-1 gives the whole variable domain DAGVTQSPTHLIKTRGQQVTLRCSPISGHKSVSWYQQVLGQGPQFIFQYYEKEERGRGNFPDRFSARQFPNYSSELNVNALLLGDSALYLCASSWTGQNTEAFFGQGTRLTVV.

The gene calls are TRBV7-2 and TRBJ2-4; 9 bases agree with TRBD1. The CDR3 length is 19 residues. Germline loops: CDR1 SGHTA, CDR2 FQGNSA. Losses at the gene ends were 5 bases for V and 0 bases for J; bases not matched to a gene: 14. The CDR3 DNA reads as TGTGCCAGCAGCATCTCCGGGACAGGGCACACCCTAGCCAAAAACATTCAGTACTTC. This sequence encodes CASSISGTGHTLAKNIQYF.